These 29 T cell receptor beta chains were all obtained from the same sample, sequenced in a study of T-cell reconstitution after alpha-beta-depleted transplantation in children. Unique molecular identifiers were incorporated when the TCRbeta library was constructed. TCRdb called the PCR reads again in MiXCR, with one record for every CDR3 protein. Of approximately 630,000 distinct CDR3 sequences listed, about an eighth are singletons. Source: PBMCs, taken before TCRalphabeta/CD19-depleted stem cell transplant. Receptor source: a girl aged 2-15 years with congenital amegakaryocytic thrombocytopenia, due to receive a stem cell transplant.

This clonotype was seen many times. This sequence joins TRBV29-1 and TRBJ2-5; D not resolved. The CDR3 consists of 16 residues. Germline CDR1 is SQVTM and CDR2 is ANQGSEA. The V gene lost 1 base and the J gene lost 2 bases, with 17 bases spanning the gap. The CDR3 sequence: CSVEAGSNVLQETQYF. The CDR3 DNA reads as TGCAGCGTTGAAGCGGGTTCCAACGTACTACAAGAGACCCAGTACTTC.

The chain has TRBV20-1 and TRBJ2-7; D could derive from TRBD1 or TRBD2 (5 bases each). The CDR3 sequence is 12 residues long. The germline V gene encodes CDR1 DFQATT and CDR2 SNEGSKA (reference sequence). Trimming took 3 bases from V and 2 from J, leaving 8 bases between them. CDR3 DNA: TGCAGTGCTAGTCCGGGGCCCTACGAGCAGTACTTC. Its translation is CSASPGPYEQYF.

The table lists this clonotype with many counts. One junction end does not reproduce the germline sequence, and a read error may be involved. The chain is built from TRBV20-1 and TRBJ1-2, with D maybe TRBD1 (6 bases). CDR3 length: 13 amino acids. Germline lookup yields CDR1 DFQATT and CDR2 SNEGSKA (reference sequence). CDR3 sequence: CSARVDSDYGYTF. CDR3 nucleotide sequence: TGCAGTGCTAGGGTGGACAGCGATTATGGCTATACCTTC.

This clonotype was seen repeatedly, ten times or more. The chain uses TRBV5-1 and TRBJ2-1; TRBD1 matches at 10 bases. The CDR3 consists of 14 residues. V was pared by 6 bases and J by 9 bases, with 9 bases of the junction left unmatched. From germline, CDR1 is SGHRS and CDR2 YFSETQ. The CDR3 is CASKTGGDHSEQFF. The CDR3 nucleotides read TGCGCCAGCAAGACAGGGGGCGATCATAGTGAGCAGTTCTTC.

In this sample, this clonotype turned up many times. This chain uses TRBV5-1 with TRBJ2-1; D may be TRBD2 (6 bases). V shed 2 bases and J shed 15 bases, with 15 bases lying between them. CDR1 and CDR2 (germline): SGHRS, YFSETQ. CDR3 length equals 12 residues. The CDR3 loop reads CASSFGGPGLFF. In DNA, the CDR3 is TGCGCCAGCAGCTTCGGAGGGCCGGGTTTGTTCTTC.

This clonotype was picked up one time. As the CDR3 is not closed by the conserved phenylalanine or tryptophan, this likely results from a read error. The chain employs TRBV20-1 and TRBJ2-3; D is undetermined. With 3 bases removed from V and 0 bases from J, the gap between germline ends came to 10 bases. From germline, CDR1 is DFQATT and CDR2 SNEGSKA (reference sequence). This CDR3 region has 14 residues. CDR3 in amino acids: CSASVSTSTDTQYI. The CDR3 DNA reads as TGCAGTGCTAGTGTCTCCACAAGCACAGATACGCAGTATATT.

The chain couples TRBV10-3 to TRBJ2-1, with D tentatively TRBD1 (6 bases). Germline values: CDR1 ENHRY, CDR2 SYGVKD. The length of the CDR3 is 15 residues. V was trimmed by 6 bases and J by 4 bases, leaving 16 bases between them. The CDR3 DNA sequence: TGTGCCATCAGGGGGGCCTGGCAGCTTTACAATGAGCAGTTCTTC. Its protein product is CAIRGAWQLYNEQFF.

At least ten counts were recorded for this clonotype. The chain employs TRBV6-1 and TRBJ1-3; TRBD1 agrees at 7 bases. The CDR3 spans 13 residues. CDR1 is MNHNS, CDR2 SASEGT, per germline. The J segment lost 3 bases and the V segment lost 6 bases, leaving 2 bases of the junction unmatched. CDR3 sequence: CASRNRGGNTIYF. In DNA, the CDR3 is TGTGCCAGCAGGAACAGGGGTGGAAACACCATATATTTT.

This clonotype has at least ten counts. The gene calls are TRBV20-1 and TRBJ1-1, with D possibly TRBD1 on 5 matching bases. The V gene lost 4 bases and the J gene lost 8 bases, with 17 bases spanning the gap. The length of the CDR3 is 13 residues. Germline CDR1 and CDR2: DFQATT and SNEGSKA (reference sequence). Here the CDR3 reads CSATTGGPYEAFF. For the CDR3, the DNA is TGCAGTGCTACAACAGGTGGGCCCTACGAAGCTTTCTTT.

This clonotype was observed at least ten times. The chain couples TRBV7-9 to TRBJ2-1, with TRBD2 matching over 8 bases. The germline V gene encodes CDR1 SEHNR and CDR2 FQNEAQ (reference sequence). The CDR3 length is 15 residues. V trimming: 6 bases; J trimming: 8 bases; junction bases outside the gene matches: 12. Here the CDR3 DNA reads TGTGCCAGCAGGTCCACTAGCGGCCCATGGGATGAGCAGTTCTTC. Translation gives CASRSTSGPWDEQFF.

The chain joins TRBV5-5 to TRBJ2-1; 13 nucleotides align to TRBD2. In germline, CDR1 is SGHKS, CDR2 YYEKEE (reference sequence). The CDR3 spans 16 residues. Losses at the gene ends were 4 bases for V and 4 bases for J; bases not matched to a gene: 5. The CDR3 DNA reads TGTGCCAGCAGCGCTCCGGGACTAGCGGGGTACAATGAGCAGTTCTTC. The encoded protein is CASSAPGLAGYNEQFF. The full variable domain, in which reference TRBV5-5 and TRBJ2-1 provide the parts outside the CDR3, is DAGVTQSPTHLIKTRGQQVTLRCSPISGHKSVSWYQQVLGQGPQFIFQYYEKEERGRGNFPDRFSARQFPNYSSELNVNALLLGDSALYLCASSAPGLAGYNEQFFGPGTRLTVL.

CDR3 sequence: CSGNEQRLELGEQFF. The CDR3 DNA reads TGCAGTGGGAACGAGCAGCGGCTCGAGCTCGGTGAGCAGTTCTTC. The chain employs TRBV20-1 and TRBJ2-1; perhaps TRBD2 as D (5 bases). The CDR3 loop spans 15 amino acids. Trimming cost V 7 bases and J 9 bases, with 25 bases left between them. Germline V gene sequence: CDR1 DFQATT, CDR2 SNEGSKA (reference sequence).

This clonotype was picked up a small number of times. The CDR3 loop reads CASSSGGFISSYNSPLHF. The CDR3 DNA sequence: TGTGCCAGCAGTTCCGGGGGTTTTATTAGCTCCTATAATTCACCCCTCCACTTT. The chain employs TRBV28 and TRBJ1-6, with D possibly matching TRBD1 (5 bases). CDR1 and CDR2 from the germline V gene are MDHEN and SYDVKM. V shed 4 bases and J shed 0 bases, with 16 bases lying between them. The CDR3 sequence is 18 residues long. Full variable domain (outside the CDR3, taken from reference TRBV28 and TRBJ1-6): DVKVTQSSRYLVKRTGEKVFLECVQDMDHENMFWYRQDPGLGLRLIYFSYDVKMKEKGDIPEGYSVSREKKERFSLILESASTNQTSMYLCASSSGGFISSYNSPLHFGNGTRLTVT.

V gene TRBV4-1 combines with J gene TRBJ2-5, with D perhaps assigned TRBD1 or TRBD2 (5 bases each). The length of the CDR3 is 14 residues. Trimming removed 4 bases at V and 1 base at J, with 10 bases between. Per the germline V gene, CDR1 is MGHRA and CDR2 is YSYEKL. The DNA for the CDR3 is TGCGCCAGCAGCCGCATGGGGGTCCAAGAGACCCAGTACTTC. Amino acids: CASSRMGVQETQYF.

There are many counts of this clonotype. The gene calls are TRBV5-1 and TRBJ2-2; 11 bases line up with TRBD2. J was trimmed by 2 bases and V by 0 bases; bases with no gene match: 3. Per germline, CDR1 SGHRS and CDR2 YFSETQ. The CDR3 sequence is 17 residues long. The CDR3 loop is CASSLASGRLNTGELFF. CDR3 in DNA: TGCGCCAGCAGCTTGGCTAGCGGGAGGCTTAACACCGGGGAGCTGTTTTTT.

In its sample, this clonotype was seen a few times. The V gene is TRBV5-6, the J gene TRBJ2-4; a weak D match, TRBD1 (6 bases). The CDR3 spans 15 residues. Looked up from germline, CDR1 is SGHDT and CDR2 is YYEEEE. V was shortened by 4 bases and J by 4 bases, with 15 bases between the two germline ends. As DNA, the CDR3 is TGTGCCAGCAGCCCAGATGGAGGACAGAAAAACATTCAGTACTTC. Translated, it gives CASSPDGGQKNIQYF.

The chain has TRBV20-1 and TRBJ2-3; D is possibly TRBD1 (5 bases). Germline V lookup: CDR1 DFQATT, CDR2 SNEGSKA (reference sequence). The CDR3 is 16 amino acids. The CDR3 nucleotides read TGCAGCTTCTGGGGCAGGGCTCGAGAAATTGCAGATACGCAGTATTTT. Residues: CSFWGRAREIADTQYF.

This clonotype was detected a few times. The V and J genes are TRBV7-2 and TRBJ2-1; 11 bases are a match to TRBD2. This CDR3 spans 14 amino acids. With V trimmed by 5 bases and J by 6 bases, 3 bases remained unmatched. The V gene's germline CDR1 is SGHTA and CDR2 FQGNSA. The CDR3 region has the DNA TGTGCCAGCAGCCCGACTAGCGGGGCCAATGAGCAGTTCTTC. Translating it yields CASSPTSGANEQFF.

This clonotype was found many times. V gene TRBV5-5 combines with J gene TRBJ2-5; weak D call: TRBD1 (5 bases). Germline V CDR1 and CDR2: SGHKS, YYEKEE (reference sequence). The CDR3 has 14 amino acids. Trimming cost V 4 bases and J 5 bases, with 15 bases left between them. CDR3 in DNA: TGTGCCAGCAGCACTTACAGGTCCGGGGAGACCCAGTACTTC. Translating gives CASSTYRSGETQYF.

The sample holds a few counts of this clonotype. The chain is built from TRBV28 and TRBJ1-5; D not resolved. V was cut by 5 bases and J by 3 bases, with 11 bases left in between. This CDR3 is 14 amino acids long. CDR1 and CDR2 (germline): MDHEN, SYDVKM. The CDR3 DNA reads as TGTGCCAGCAGTCTTCAGGCGAACAATCAGCCCCAGCATTTT. Amino acids: CASSLQANNQPQHF. Supplemented by reference TRBV28 and TRBJ1-5, the full variable domain reads DVKVTQSSRYLVKRTGEKVFLECVQDMDHENMFWYRQDPGLGLRLIYFSYDVKMKEKGDIPEGYSVSREKKERFSLILESASTNQTSMYLCASSLQANNQPQHFGDGTRLSIL.

The rearrangement uses TRBV7-2 and TRBJ2-2, with 9 bases that match TRBD2. This CDR3 spans 15 amino acids. Losses at the gene ends were 7 bases for V and 5 bases for J; bases not matched to a gene: 8. CDR1 is SGHTA and CDR2 is FQGNSA in the germline V gene. This CDR3 reads CASKPGSGRTGELFF. The CDR3 nucleotides are TGTGCCAGCAAACCGGGTAGCGGGAGAACCGGGGAGCTGTTTTTT.

V usage is TRBV3-1 and J usage is TRBJ1-2; D ambiguous. CDR3 length: 13 residues. CDR1 and CDR2 (germline): LGHDT, YNNKEL (reference sequence). V was clipped by 1 base and J by 4 bases, with 7 bases between them. CDR3 sequence (DNA): TGTGCCAGCAGCCAAGGGCAGCTCTATGGCTACACCTTC. Translated, it gives CASSQGQLYGYTF.

The table lists this clonotype with many counts. The chain is built from TRBV20-1 and TRBJ2-1; D is ambiguous. The CDR3 contains 14 residues. Germline CDR1 reads DFQATT; CDR2 reads SNEGSKA (reference sequence). V lost 1 base and J 7 bases, leaving 14 bases between the germline ends. The CDR3 bases are TGCAGTGCTAGAGTCCCTTTCAAAAGGAATGAGCAGTTCTTC. This translates into CSARVPFKRNEQFF.

As for this clonotype: One junction end disagrees with the germline gene, perhaps due to a read error. V is TRBV20-1 and J is TRBJ2-1; TRBD2 matches 12 bases. Germline V CDR1 and CDR2: DFQATT, SNEGSKA (reference sequence). The CDR3 is 17 amino acids. The CDR3: CCASNLAGGSSYNEQFF. The CDR3 DNA sequence: TGCTGTGCTAGTAACCTAGCGGGAGGGAGCTCCTACAATGAGCAGTTCTTC.

This clonotype was counted at least ten times. The genes are TRBV28 and TRBJ1-5; perhaps TRBD1 as D (5 bases). Per germline, CDR1 MDHEN and CDR2 SYDVKM. This CDR3 contains 14 residues. V was trimmed by 8 bases and J by 6 bases, leaving 17 bases between them. The CDR3 DNA sequence: TGTGCCAGCGTCGTCGGGCCAGGGACTCAGCCCCAGCATTTT. This gives the protein CASVVGPGTQPQHF.

This clonotype occurred a few times. The chain is built from TRBV4-1 and TRBJ2-7; tentatively, D is TRBD2 (6 bases). In germline, CDR1 is MGHRA, CDR2 YSYEKL. The CDR3 loop spans 13 amino acids. V was shortened by 2 bases and J by 6 bases, with 11 bases between the two germline ends. CDR3 amino acids: CASSQRENGEQYF. The DNA of the CDR3 is TGCGCCAGCAGCCAACGGGAGAACGGCGAGCAGTACTTC.

In this sample, this clonotype turned up a few times. The rearrangement uses TRBV7-6 and TRBJ2-7; D unresolved. Germline V gene data show CDR1 as SGHVS and CDR2 as FNYEAQ. CDR3 size: 17 residues. V was shortened by 2 bases and J by 3 bases, with 20 bases between the two germline ends. CDR3 protein: CASSLLQRRTENYEQYF. DNA of the CDR3: TGTGCCAGCAGCTTATTGCAGAGACGGACGGAAAACTACGAGCAGTACTTC.

In regard to this clonotype: This may stem from a read error, because a much larger clone lies one nucleotide away. The chain joins TRBV7-8 to TRBJ2-4; 9 bases line up with TRBD1. CDR1 and CDR2 (germline): SGHVS, FQNEAQ. The CDR3 runs 18 residues. The CDR3 nucleotides read TGTGACAGCAGCTTTTTTAAGGACAGGGGAATAGCCAAAAACATTCAGTACTTC. Protein product: CDSSFFKDRGIAKNIQYF.

J is TRBJ2-1 and V is TRBV29-1; maybe TRBD1 (8 bases). The CDR3 has 14 residues. Germline CDR1 is SQVTM and CDR2 is ANQGSEA. The V gene lost 4 bases and the J gene lost 3 bases, with 13 bases spanning the gap. CDR3 protein: CSVGSGTGYNEQFF. The CDR3 nucleotides are TGCAGCGTTGGAAGCGGGACAGGCTACAATGAGCAGTTCTTC.